The 20 T cell receptor beta chains reported below all come from one sample, sequenced in a study of T cell repertoires in cytomegalovirus infection. Their antigens are not known. TCRdb redid the calling of the reads with MiXCR, one entry per CDR3 protein. Of some 350,000 distinct CDR3 sequences in the sample, approximately 35% are singletons; the top ten hold about 13%. The source was cultured PBMCs, collected from culture after CMV antigen stimulation. Every receptor here comes from a human donor in good health (CMV status not recorded). Some clones in this sample may be carry-over from other donors' samples.

The V call is TRBV7-2, the J call TRBJ2-5; 13 bases line up with TRBD2. Germline values: CDR1 SGHTA, CDR2 FQGNSA. V gave up 10 bases and J gave up 5 bases; unmatched junction bases: 10. The CDR3 has 15 amino acids. The CDR3 here is CATGGTSGIRETQYF. DNA for the CDR3: TGTGCCACGGGAGGGACTAGCGGGATCCGGGAGACCCAGTACTTC.

The rearrangement links TRBV28 to TRBJ1-2, with TRBD1 matching over 9 bases. Germline trimming cut 6 bases from V and 8 bases from J; bases unmatched to any gene: 10. Germline loops: CDR1 MDHEN, CDR2 SYDVKM. The CDR3 runs 14 residues. The CDR3 nucleotides are TGTGCCAGCAGCTCAGGACAGGGGAGTAGAGGCTACACCTTC. This encodes CASSSGQGSRGYTF.

This clonotype was observed once. The chain employs TRBV6-6 and TRBJ1-2; 8 nucleotides align to TRBD1. The germline V gene has CDR1 MNHNY and CDR2 SVGAGI (reference sequence). With 8 bases clipped from V and 6 bases from J, the junction kept 17 bases outside the gene matches. This CDR3 contains 16 residues. Here the CDR3 DNA reads TGTGCCAGCGGAAGAGTGGCAGGGGGCGGTTCGGATGGCTACACCTTC. Translating it yields CASGRVAGGGSDGYTF.

DNA of the CDR3: TGTGCCAGCAGCTTATCGTTTGACACTGAAGCTTTCTTT. Amino acid sequence: CASSLSFDTEAFF. The chain employs TRBV11-2 and TRBJ1-1; D unclear. V gave up 2 bases and J gave up 3 bases, with 7 bases separating them. In germline, CDR1 is SGHAT, CDR2 FQNNGV. The CDR3 loop spans 13 amino acids.

Ten or more counts support this clonotype. The J gene is TRBJ2-1, the V gene TRBV6-2 or TRBV6-3, with 7 bases identical to TRBD2. With 4 bases clipped from V and 3 bases from J, the junction kept 12 bases outside the gene matches. The CDR3 contains 17 residues. Germline V gene data show CDR1 as MNHEY and CDR2 as SVGEGT. This chain's CDR3 is CASSSKTLAGLYNEQFF. The CDR3 DNA is TGTGCCAGCAGTTCGAAAACCTTAGCGGGCCTCTACAATGAGCAGTTCTTC.

The chain joins TRBV19 to TRBJ2-1; the match to TRBD2 covers 9 bases. V lost 3 bases, J lost 8 bases, and 11 bases stayed unmatched. This CDR3 has 16 amino acids. CDR1 and CDR2 (germline): LNHDA, SQIVND (reference sequence). CDR3 DNA: TGTGCCAGTAGTATGAATCCGGGACTAGCTGTCGATGAGCAGTTCTTC. Translating it yields CASSMNPGLAVDEQFF.

V and J are TRBV9 and TRBJ1-1; 10 positions match TRBD1. V trimming: 4 bases; J trimming: 4 bases; junction bases outside the gene matches: 10. The CDR3 consists of 16 residues. Germline CDR1 SGDLS, CDR2 YYNGEE. CDR3 DNA sequence: TGTGCCAGCAGCCCGGGACAGGGGAGTAGGGTCACTGAAGCTTTCTTT. It encodes CASSPGQGSRVTEAFF.

V and J are TRBV5-1 and TRBJ1-5, with a tentative D call TRBD1 (6 bases). CDR1 and CDR2 (germline): SGHRS, YFSETQ. This CDR3 spans 17 amino acids. Trimming shortened V by 1 base and J by 0 bases, and 14 bases separated the two germline ends. This chain's CDR3 is CASSLRGRRYSNQPQHF. The DNA for the CDR3 is TGCGCCAGCAGCTTGCGGGGGCGCCGCTATAGCAATCAGCCCCAGCATTTT.

This clonotype has more than one count but fewer than ten. The gene calls are TRBV29-1 and TRBJ2-3; 9 bases match TRBD2. This CDR3 has 16 residues. Trimming cost V 5 bases and J 2 bases; bases outside gene matches: 11. Germline loops: CDR1 SQVTM, CDR2 ANQGSEA. The CDR3 loop reads CSVYPGLAGSTDTQYF. CDR3 nucleotide sequence: TGCAGCGTTTATCCCGGCCTAGCGGGATCCACAGATACGCAGTATTTT.

This clonotype was detected many times. This chain links TRBV4-1 with TRBJ2-6; maybe TRBD1 (5 bases). The CDR3 covers 16 residues. Germline CDR1 is MGHRA and CDR2 is YSYEKL. The V end was cut by 5 bases, the J end by 0 bases, with 11 bases between. For the CDR3, the DNA is TGCGCCAGCAGCAAAATACAGGACTCTGGGGCCAACGTCCTGACTTTC. Its protein is CASSKIQDSGANVLTF.

As regards this clonotype: The junction shows a germline mismatch at one end, possibly a read error. This chain connects TRBV18 to TRBJ2-3; no reliable D call. Germline lookup yields CDR1 KGHSH and CDR2 LQKENI. CDR3 size: 14 residues. DNA of the CDR3: TGTGCCAGCTCAGCACCGTACACCACAGATACGCAGTATTTT. Residues: CASSAPYTTDTQYF.

This clonotype came up many times. The CDR3 DNA reads TGTGCCAGCAGCTTTCAGATCTCCTCCTACGAGCAGTACTTC. It translates to CASSFQISSYEQYF. The chain couples TRBV7-2 to TRBJ2-7; D not certain. Trimming pared 3 bases from V and 0 bases from J, leaving 9 bases between. There are 14 residues in the CDR3. CDR1 is SGHTA and CDR2 is FQGNSA in the germline V gene.

This clonotype was detected a few times. CDR3 sequence reads: CASSMSGPGLYGYTF. As DNA, the CDR3 is TGTGCCAGTAGTATGTCCGGACCAGGACTCTATGGCTACACCTTC. This sequence joins TRBV19 and TRBJ1-2, with unresolved D. CDR1 LNHDA and CDR2 SQIVND come from the germline V gene (reference sequence). V was pared by 3 bases and J by 4 bases, with 15 bases between. This CDR3 comprises 15 residues.

V is TRBV19 and J is TRBJ2-1, with TRBD2 matching 11 bases. CDR1 is LNHDA and CDR2 is SQIVND in the germline V gene (reference sequence). The CDR3 is 15 residues long. V lost 2 bases and J lost 5; bases outside the gene matches: 2. The DNA for the CDR3 is TGTGCCAGTAGTATAACGACTAGCGGGAACAATGAGCAGTTCTTC. This sequence encodes CASSITTSGNNEQFF.

A few counts support this clonotype. J is TRBJ2-7 and V is TRBV4-1; perhaps TRBD1 as D (5 bases). Trimming removed 5 bases from V and 3 bases from J, with 14 bases in between. Germline V gives CDR1 MGHRA, CDR2 YSYEKL. CDR3 length equals 14 residues. In nucleotides, the CDR3 is TGCGCCAGCAGCTTTCAGGGATCTGGCTACGAGCAGTACTTC. Translating gives CASSFQGSGYEQYF.

This clonotype was counted only a few times. The J gene is TRBJ1-2, the V gene TRBV30; 7 nucleotides align to TRBD1. Germline V gives CDR1 GTSNPN, CDR2 SVGIG (reference sequence). V shed 5 bases and J 8 bases; nucleotides not matched to a gene: 8. CDR3 length: 12 amino acids. The CDR3 DNA follows: TGTGCCTGGGACAGGGAGGCGGAAGGCTACACCTTC. Translating it yields CAWDREAEGYTF.

The chain is built from TRBV27 and TRBJ2-7, with 11 nucleotides matching TRBD2. The V segment lost 6 bases and the J segment 5 bases; nucleotides outside the gene matches: 9. Germline assignment: CDR1 MNHEY and CDR2 SMNVEV (reference sequence). There are 15 residues in the CDR3. CDR3 protein: CASRLMTSGTDEQYF. The DNA of the CDR3 is TGTGCCAGCAGACTCATGACTAGCGGGACCGACGAGCAGTACTTC.

This clonotype appeared a few times. One end of the junction is discordant with germline, which a read error may explain. The chain couples TRBV7-2 to TRBJ2-7, with 9 nucleotides matching TRBD2. Germline V gene data show CDR1 as SGHTA and CDR2 as FQGNSA. The CDR3 loop spans 15 amino acids. The CDR3 nucleotides read TGTGCCAGCAGTTTAGCGGGAGTGAGCTCCTACGAGCAGTACTTC. Protein sequence: CASSLAGVSSYEQYF.

This chain links TRBV19 with TRBJ1-5; D is undetermined. V shed 6 bases and J shed 7 bases, with 10 bases lying between them. Per the germline V gene, CDR1 is LNHDA and CDR2 is SQIVND (reference sequence). The CDR3 contains 12 residues. CDR3 protein: CASSPARQPQHF. Here the CDR3 DNA reads TGTGCCAGTAGCCCAGCTCGGCAGCCCCAGCATTTT.

The chain carries TRBV7-6 and TRBJ2-2; D remains ambiguous. The ends were cut back, 1 base at V and 5 bases at J, with 14 bases in the middle. CDR1 is SGHVS, CDR2 FNYEAQ, per germline. This CDR3 region has 16 residues. CDR3 sequence: CASSLVSLAGTGELFF. The DNA for the CDR3 is TGTGCCAGCAGCTTAGTGTCTCTGGCTGGGACCGGGGAGCTGTTTTTT.